Below are 24 T cell receptor beta chains sequenced from a single sample in a study of cytomegalovirus exposure and HLA in healthy donors. Sequencing was performed with immunoSEQ multiplex PCR; in TCRdb, only in-frame clones are kept and a portion is missing. The sample consists of around 300,000 clones, roughly 90% of them appearing once. Sequencing input: PBMCs. These receptors were collected from a woman aged 18 to 35 in good health and CMV-seronegative.

V and J are TRBV7-6 and TRBJ2-7; D is possibly TRBD1 (6 bases). Trimming stripped 5 bases from V and 1 base from J, with 18 bases between. The CDR3 loop spans 16 amino acids. From germline, CDR1 is SGHVS and CDR2 FNYEAQ. CDR3 nucleotides: TGTGCCAGCAGCCCACAGGACAGAGCAGTGTCCTACGAGCAGTACTTC. Its protein product is CASSPQDRAVSYEQYF.

This CDR3 is CASSIAVEQFF. For the CDR3, the DNA is TGTGCCAGTAGTATAGCGGTTGAGCAGTTCTTC. The chain recombines TRBV19 with TRBJ2-1; D remains unclear. V shed 1 base and J shed 9 bases, with 4 bases lying between them. The length of the CDR3 is 11 residues. Germline V gene data show CDR1 as LNHDA and CDR2 as SQIVND (reference sequence).

The chain is built from TRBV7-6 and TRBJ1-4; D is possibly TRBD1 (5 bases). CDR3 length equals 16 residues. Germline values: CDR1 SGHVS, CDR2 FNYEAQ. The germline V and J ends were trimmed by 1 base and 2 bases, with 11 bases remaining between them. CDR3 protein: CASSLGAGRTNEKLFF. DNA of the CDR3: TGTGCCAGCAGCTTAGGAGCGGGACGGACTAATGAAAAACTGTTTTTT.

The rearrangement uses TRBV5-3 and TRBJ2-4; the D gene is possibly TRBD2 (7 bases). TRBV5-3 carries the ORF label, with uncertain function. The CDR3 length is 15 residues. V was trimmed by 1 base and J by 5 bases, leaving 13 bases between them. Written as DNA, the CDR3 is TGTGCCAGAAGCTTGAGGGGGAGGGGGGAAAACATTCAGTACTTC. The encoded protein is CARSLRGRGENIQYF.

This chain joins TRBV7-6 and TRBJ2-1; tentative D call: TRBD2 (6 bases). Germline V gives CDR1 SGHVS, CDR2 FNYEAQ. This CDR3 contains 16 residues. V lost 1 base and J 2 bases, leaving 12 bases between the germline ends. The CDR3 DNA reads as TGTGCCAGCAGCTTAGAAAGCGGGTTGACCTACAATGAGCAGTTCTTC. Its protein is CASSLESGLTYNEQFF.

The chain employs TRBV5-1 and TRBJ2-3, with unresolved D. Trimming took off 0 bases at V and 1 base at J, with 15 bases between the two ends. CDR3 length: 17 residues. Per the germline V gene, CDR1 is SGHRS and CDR2 is YFSETQ. The CDR3 protein is CASSLEGRRPGTDTQYF. In nucleotides, the CDR3 is TGCGCCAGCAGCTTGGAAGGTCGGAGACCAGGCACAGATACGCAGTATTTT.

V is TRBV27 and J is TRBJ2-1; TRBD2 agrees at 9 bases. Trimming removed 0 bases from V and 4 bases from J; junction bases left unmatched: 4. The length of the CDR3 is 16 residues. From germline, CDR1 is MNHEY and CDR2 SMNVEV (reference sequence). This chain's CDR3 is CASSLSSGSLYNEQFF. The DNA for the CDR3 is TGTGCCAGCAGTTTATCTAGCGGGAGTTTGTACAATGAGCAGTTCTTC.

The gene calls are TRBV15 and TRBJ2-4, with D possibly being TRBD1 (5 bases). The CDR3 totals 14 residues. Germline CDR1 is LNHNV and CDR2 is YYDKDF (reference sequence). The V gene lost 1 base and the J gene lost 6 bases, with 10 bases spanning the gap. The CDR3 region is CATSRGTTGNIQYF. DNA for the CDR3: TGTGCCACCAGCAGAGGGACAACGGGAAACATTCAGTACTTC.

V is TRBV4-3 and J is TRBJ2-2, with D maybe TRBD1 (5 bases). V was pared by 0 bases and J by 7 bases, with 15 bases between. In germline, CDR1 is LGHNA, CDR2 YSLEER. This CDR3 has 16 residues. Here the CDR3 DNA reads TGCGCCAGCAGCCAAGAATCAGGGCTATTGAGCGGGGAGCTGTTTTTT. Amino acids: CASSQESGLLSGELFF.

This clone has just one count. This chain joins TRBV7-8 and TRBJ2-7, with a weak D call TRBD1 (6 bases). The CDR3 spans 14 residues. CDR1 and CDR2 (germline): SGHVS, FQNEAQ. With 5 bases removed from V and 4 bases from J, the gap between germline ends came to 15 bases. This chain's CDR3 is CASSPDRNGYEQYF. CDR3 nucleotide sequence: TGTGCCAGCAGCCCCGACAGGAACGGATACGAGCAGTACTTC.

The sample holds one count of this clone. The rearrangement uses TRBV5-1 and TRBJ2-7; 13 bases are a match to TRBD2. CDR1 and CDR2 from the germline V gene are SGHRS and YFSETQ. Losses at the gene ends were 0 bases for V and 7 bases for J; bases not matched to a gene: 7. The CDR3 runs to 16 residues. Here the CDR3 DNA reads TGCGCCAGCAGCTTGGGCGGACTAGCGGGAGACGGGGAGCAGTACTTC. Amino acid sequence: CASSLGGLAGDGEQYF.

The rearrangement links TRBV5-6 to TRBJ2-7; TRBD1 matches 8 bases. The J segment lost 7 bases and the V segment lost 4 bases, leaving 13 bases of the junction unmatched. The CDR3 contains 15 residues. Germline CDR1 SGHDT, CDR2 YYEEEE. This CDR3 is CASSPPGTGLAEQYF. The CDR3, as DNA: TGTGCCAGCAGCCCCCCCGGGACAGGCCTCGCGGAGCAGTACTTC.

V usage is TRBV28 and J usage is TRBJ1-4, with D hard to call. Per germline, CDR1 MDHEN and CDR2 SYDVKM. Trimming took 11 bases from V and 0 from J, leaving 13 bases between them. The CDR3 has 14 amino acids. The CDR3 sequence is CAGRGPATNEKLFF. The CDR3 region has the DNA TGTGCCGGTAGAGGGCCTGCAACTAATGAAAAACTGTTTTTT.

This clone was seen a single time. The chain links TRBV15 to TRBJ2-1, with D maybe TRBD2 (5 bases). V lost 0 bases and J 0 bases, leaving 9 bases between the germline ends. There are 16 residues in the CDR3. The V gene's germline CDR1 is LNHNV and CDR2 YYDKDF (reference sequence). The chain's CDR3 is CATSRDPGSSYNEQFF. In DNA, the CDR3 is TGTGCCACCAGCAGAGATCCGGGGAGCTCCTACAATGAGCAGTTCTTC.

The gene calls are TRBV2 and TRBJ2-4; 10 bases align to TRBD2. CDR3 length: 16 amino acids. Germline lookup yields CDR1 SNHLY and CDR2 FYNNEI. Trimming removed 6 bases from V and 1 base from J; junction bases left unmatched: 6. CDR3 in amino acids: CASSLTSGLAKNIQYF. As DNA, the CDR3 is TGTGCCAGCAGCCTGACTAGCGGGTTGGCCAAAAACATTCAGTACTTC.

The chain is built from TRBV10-1 and TRBJ2-7; 7 positions match TRBD1. Germline lookup yields CDR1 WNHNN and CDR2 SYGVQD (reference sequence). Trimming took 6 bases from V and 4 from J; bases not matched to a gene: 6. The CDR3 totals 13 residues. This CDR3 reads CASSADRAYEQYF. CDR3 in DNA: TGCGCCAGCAGCGCCGACAGGGCTTACGAGCAGTACTTC.

The chain uses TRBV19 and TRBJ1-2; 7 bases map to TRBD1. Germline CDR1 and CDR2: LNHDA and SQIVND (reference sequence). The CDR3 spans 14 residues. The junction had 10 bases not matched to a gene; V was cut back by 7 bases and J by 5 bases. The CDR3 bases are TGTGCCAGTACCCGACAGGGTACAGGATATGGCTACACCTTC. Protein sequence: CASTRQGTGYGYTF.

This chain connects TRBV9 to TRBJ2-6; TRBD1 aligns across 7 bases. The CDR3 has 16 amino acids. After removal of 4 bases from V and 4 bases from J, the junction contained 8 bases not matched to a gene. Germline V lookup: CDR1 SGDLS, CDR2 YYNGEE. CDR3 in DNA: TGTGCCAGCAGCTTACGGACAGGTGAGGGGGCCAACGTCCTGACTTTC. This sequence encodes CASSLRTGEGANVLTF.

The CDR3 region has the DNA TGTGCCACCAATCCGACAGGGCGTATGAACACCGGGGAGCTGTTTTTT. Residues: CATNPTGRMNTGELFF. The chain employs TRBV15 and TRBJ2-2, with 7 bases matching TRBD1. CDR1 LNHNV and CDR2 YYDKDF come from the germline V gene (reference sequence). This CDR3 has 16 amino acids. Unmatched junction bases numbered 9, after V lost 7 bases and J lost 1 base.

In its sample, this clone was seen a few times. J is TRBJ1-4 and V is TRBV25-1, with D possibly TRBD1 on 5 matching bases. The V and J ends lost 7 bases and 13 bases respectively, with 13 bases between them. Germline lookup yields CDR1 MGHDK and CDR2 SYGVNS. This CDR3 has 11 residues. The DNA for the CDR3 is TGTGCCAGCACGTCGGGGGGGGTACTGTTTTTT. Translated, it gives CASTSGGVLFF.

V usage is TRBV18 and J usage is TRBJ2-1; 10 bases match TRBD2. The CDR3 has 22 amino acids. CDR1 and CDR2 (germline): KGHSH, LQKENI. V lost 0 bases to trimming and J lost 0 bases; unmatched junction nucleotides: 17. CDR3 amino acids: CASSPPSPSGSLLGNSYNEQFF. The CDR3 DNA reads as TGTGCCAGCTCACCACCGTCCCCTAGCGGGAGTTTGCTGGGAAACTCCTACAATGAGCAGTTCTTC.

For the CDR3, the DNA is TGTGCCAGCAGCTTAACGGGCACAGGACACGAGCAGTACTTC. Translation: CASSLTGTGHEQYF. The genes are TRBV7-3 and TRBJ2-7, with D maybe TRBD1 (5 bases). The CDR3 is made up of 14 amino acids. Trimming stripped 0 bases from V and 5 bases from J, with 11 bases between. CDR1 and CDR2 (germline): SGHTA, FQGTGA.

The chain couples TRBV5-6 to TRBJ2-7; possibly TRBD2 for D (6 bases). This CDR3 region has 17 residues. V shed 0 bases and J shed 5 bases, with 21 bases lying between them. Germline V gives CDR1 SGHDT, CDR2 YYEEEE. Here the CDR3 reads CASSLVVRGTTSDEQYF. CDR3 DNA sequence: TGTGCCAGCAGCTTGGTTGTGCGCGGGACCACGTCGGACGAGCAGTACTTC. Full variable domain (remainder filled in from reference TRBV5-6 and TRBJ2-7): DAGVTQSPTHLIKTRGQQVTLRCSPKSGHDTVSWYQQALGQGPQFIFQYYEEEERQRGNFPDRFSGHQFPNYSSELNVNALLLGDSALYLCASSLVVRGTTSDEQYFGPGTRLTVT.

The rearrangement links TRBV6-5 to TRBJ1-5, with 12 bases matching TRBD1. The CDR3 loop spans 15 amino acids. V shed 0 bases, J shed 8 bases, and the junction held 2 bases outside the gene matches. CDR1 and CDR2 (germline): MNHEY, SVGAGI. CDR3 sequence reads: CASSYSGTGGKPQHF. The CDR3 bases are TGTGCCAGCAGTTACTCCGGGACAGGGGGCAAGCCCCAGCATTTT.